This paragraph reports one TCR beta chain. Its antigen is as yet unknown. V was clipped by 5 bases and J by 8 bases; unmatched bases: 8. This CDR3 is 14 amino acids long. The germline V gene encodes CDR1 KGHDR and CDR2 SFDVKD. UMIs and sample barcodes were carried by the TCR alpha and TCR beta cDNA libraries that 5'RACE produced using constant-segment primers. A single record per CDR3 protein comes from TCRdb applying MiXCR to the 5' RACE reads. Of about 560,000 distinct CDR3 sequences listed, 20% to 25% are singletons. This record belongs to a study of T-cell memory formation after mild COVID-19. Study results and caveats: The appearance of some responding clones in pre-infection memory suggested that cross-reactive memory joined. Those CD4+ clones that contracted were mainly in CM and EM (CD8+ ones in EMRA). The study found balanced CD4/CD8 in clones contracting day 15 to 85 and a CD4+ lean in later expanders.

The sequence was collected from an adult woman who had mild COVID-19 (a few samples of this study predate the infection). Cell type and time point are not known. Sequenced sample: PBMCs or a T cell subset sorted from them (not recorded which). V gene TRBV24-1 combines with J gene TRBJ1-2, with 9 bases fitting TRBD1. The CDR3 nucleotides are TGTGCCACCAGTGGCCCCGGGACAGGGAGCGGCTACACCTTC. This sequence encodes CATSGPGTGSGYTF.